Here is one T cell receptor beta chain with its context. At the DNA level, this CDR3 is encoded by other sequences in the same sample as well. Assay used: immunoSEQ multiplex PCR; TCRdb lists only in-frame clones, some missing. The sample records over 2 million clones, approximately 94% being singletons. This specimen belongs to a study of shared clonotypes between healthy human individuals. V was shortened by 0 bases and J by 3 bases, with 9 bases between the two germline ends. Germline values: CDR1 MDHEN, CDR2 SYDVKM. This CDR3 has 14 amino acids. CD8 cells classed as naive were CD45RO-negative and positively selected for CCR7, excluding terminally differentiated effector memory CD45RA+ cells.

The V and J genes are TRBV28 and TRBJ2-7; D is uncertain. Sequencing was performed on naive CD8+ T cells sorted from blood. The receptor was derived from a man between 18 and 29 years old in good health. The CDR3 sequence: CASSLWGQIYEQYF. For the CDR3, the DNA is TGTGCCAGCAGTTTATGGGGTCAGATCTACGAGCAGTACTTC.